The clone carrying this T cell receptor beta chain was observed many times. Unique molecular identifiers were incorporated into the prepared TCRbeta library. TCRdb independently ran MiXCR on the PCR reads; one entry per CDR3 protein. This sample carries more than 85,000 distinct CDR3 sequences, 9% to 12% of them seen once, and the ten largest clones take 8% to 9.5%. From germline, CDR1 is SEHNR and CDR2 FQNEAQ (reference sequence). Trimming removed 5 bases from V and 4 bases from J, with 9 bases in between. CDR3 length: 12 amino acids. This sample stems from a study of T-cell reconstitution after alpha-beta-depleted transplantation in children.

This specimen was PBMCs from the stem cell graft donor, taken from the stem cell graft. The gene calls are TRBV7-9 and TRBJ2-7; D perhaps matches TRBD2 (5 bases). This TCR came from a human donor who donated a stem cell graft to a child with acute lymphoblastic leukemia. Here the CDR3 reads CASSIEGYEQYF. DNA for the CDR3: TGTGCCAGCAGCATAGAGGGTTACGAGCAGTACTTC. Full variable domain (outside the CDR3, taken from reference TRBV7-9 and TRBJ2-7): DTGVSQNPRHKITKRGQNVTFRCDPISEHNRLYWYRQTLGQGPEFLTYFQNEAQLEKSRLLSDRFSAERPKGSFSTLEIQRTEQGDSAMYLCASSIEGYEQYFGPGTRLTVT.